These 11 T cell receptor beta chains came from one sample sequenced in a study of beta chain features in type 1 diabetes (dated by TCRdb to the late 2010s). Results and caveats for the whole study, not just this receptor: A moderate but significant shortening of TCRB CDR3 length was observed in type 1 diabetes patients in all four CD4+ subsets.

No antigen is known for these receptors. Libraries were constructed by the immunoSEQ multiplex PCR assay. The entire amount of isolated RNA was reverse transcribed using the High Capacity cDNA Reverse Transcription Kit, so the sequenced TCRB transcripts were expressed ones. The table comes from immuneACCESS by way of TCRdb, which keeps in-frame sequences with V and J called. Part of the clones is missing from these tables; in studies checked, under half for an unresolved V gene and the rest for unknown reasons. The sample table records about 150,000 clones; around a tenth of these occur just once. The top ten clonotypes cover more than 0.45% of the sample. Sequencing was performed on central memory CD4+ T cells from blood. These receptors came from a man aged 25 to 45 with type 1 diabetes.

This clone was seen a few times. V is TRBV5-1 and J is TRBJ2-6; TRBD1 matches at 7 bases. Per the germline V gene, CDR1 is SGHRS and CDR2 is YFSETQ. The CDR3 totals 17 residues. V shed 0 bases and J 1 base; nucleotides not matched to a gene: 4. CDR3 coding DNA: TGCGCCAGCAGCTTGGACAGGGGCCTTTCTGGGGCCAACGTCCTGACTTTC. This translates into CASSLDRGLSGANVLTF.

V gene TRBV28 combines with J gene TRBJ2-5; D call uncertain. This CDR3 is built from 14 residues. Germline CDR1 is MDHEN and CDR2 is SYDVKM. Trimming stripped 6 bases from V and 2 bases from J, with 13 bases between. CDR3 DNA: TGTGCCAGCAGAGAAGGTAGCAGACAAGAGACCCAGTACTTC. Amino acids: CASREGSRQETQYF.

This clone was seen a few times. The chain employs TRBV5-1 and TRBJ2-5, with D perhaps matching TRBD2 (6 bases). The germline V gene encodes CDR1 SGHRS and CDR2 YFSETQ. V lost 0 bases to trimming and J lost 4 bases, with 13 bases between them. This CDR3 spans 15 amino acids. This CDR3 is CASSLAASVIETQYF. The DNA for the CDR3 is TGCGCCAGCAGCTTGGCGGCTAGCGTTATAGAGACCCAGTACTTC.

This clone was found many times. V and J are TRBV30 and TRBJ2-7; 7 positions agree with TRBD1. From germline, CDR1 is GTSNPN and CDR2 SVGIG (reference sequence). V gave up 2 bases and J gave up 4 bases; unmatched junction bases: 5. This CDR3 is built from 13 residues. This chain's CDR3 is CAWSLPTGYEQYF. CDR3 DNA sequence: TGTGCCTGGAGTCTTCCGACAGGGTACGAGCAGTACTTC.

This clone was picked up a small number of times. The chain links TRBV7-3 to TRBJ2-1, with D possibly matching TRBD1 (6 bases). V was shortened by 2 bases and J by 7 bases, with 9 bases between the two germline ends. The CDR3 runs to 13 residues. Germline CDR1 is SGHTA and CDR2 is FQGTGA. The CDR3 spells CASSLDRWNEQFF. The CDR3 DNA sequence: TGTGCCAGCAGCTTAGACAGGTGGAATGAGCAGTTCTTC.

The chain employs TRBV2 and TRBJ2-5; D might be TRBD1 (7 bases). V gave up 4 bases and J gave up 7 bases, with 13 bases separating them. The CDR3 runs 13 residues. Germline assignment: CDR1 SNHLY and CDR2 FYNNEI. CDR3 sequence reads: CASSGDWTGTQYF. Written as DNA, the CDR3 is TGTGCCAGCAGTGGGGACTGGACAGGGACCCAGTACTTC.

This clone has a handful of counts. The chain is built from TRBV2 and TRBJ2-1, with D possibly TRBD1 on 5 matching bases. CDR3 length equals 14 residues. Germline assignment: CDR1 SNHLY and CDR2 FYNNEI. Trimming pared 4 bases from V and 1 base from J, leaving 8 bases between. In DNA form, the CDR3 reads TGTGCCAGCAGTGGTGACAGATCCTACAATGAGCAGTTCTTC. It is translated as CASSGDRSYNEQFF.

The genes are TRBV18 and TRBJ2-5; D not certain. The CDR3 is made up of 14 amino acids. The V gene's germline CDR1 is KGHSH and CDR2 LQKENI. Trimming shortened V by 1 base and J by 4 bases, and 10 bases separated the two germline ends. The CDR3 reads CASSPQSVRETQYF. For the CDR3, the DNA is TGTGCCAGCTCACCACAATCCGTTCGAGAGACCCAGTACTTC. Full variable domain (remainder filled in from reference TRBV18 and TRBJ2-5): NAGVMQNPRHLVRRRGQEARLRCSPMKGHSHVYWYRQLPEEGLKFMVYLQKENIIDESGMPKERFSAEFPKEGPSILRIQQVVRGDSAAYFCASSPQSVRETQYFGPGTRLLVL.

This CDR3 is CASSLGHNNQPQHF. CDR3 sequence (DNA): TGTGCCAGCAGCCTGGGACACAACAATCAGCCCCAGCATTTT. The gene calls are TRBV7-2 and TRBJ1-5, with D possibly being TRBD1 (6 bases). CDR3 length: 14 amino acids. Looked up from germline, CDR1 is SGHTA and CDR2 is FQGNSA. Between the trimmed V and J ends, which lost 5 bases and 3 bases, there was a span of 11 bases.

The chain employs TRBV9 and TRBJ2-5; 11 bases match TRBD2. The CDR3 sequence is 18 residues long. V lost 0 bases, J lost 5 bases, and 12 bases stayed unmatched. Germline CDR1 SGDLS, CDR2 YYNGEE. The CDR3 spells CASSVGVAGGLAEETQYF. The CDR3 bases are TGTGCCAGCAGCGTAGGGGTAGCGGGAGGGCTTGCGGAGGAGACCCAGTACTTC.

The chain combines TRBV14 with TRBJ1-4; D gene unclear. V was pared by 0 bases and J by 5 bases, with 10 bases between. CDR3 length equals 15 residues. Germline CDR1 reads SGHDN; CDR2 reads FVKESK. The CDR3 bases are TGTGCCAGCAGCCAAGACGGAGCCACCAATGAAAAACTGTTTTTT. It encodes CASSQDGATNEKLFF.